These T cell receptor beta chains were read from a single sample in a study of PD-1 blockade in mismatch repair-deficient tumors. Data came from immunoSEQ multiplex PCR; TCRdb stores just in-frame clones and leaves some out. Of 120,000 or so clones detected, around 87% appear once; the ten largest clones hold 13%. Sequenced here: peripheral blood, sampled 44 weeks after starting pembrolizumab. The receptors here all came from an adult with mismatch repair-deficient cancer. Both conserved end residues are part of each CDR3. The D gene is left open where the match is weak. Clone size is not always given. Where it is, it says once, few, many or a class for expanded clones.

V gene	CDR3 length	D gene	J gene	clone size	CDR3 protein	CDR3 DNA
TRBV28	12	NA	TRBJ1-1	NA	CASSFEDTEAFF	TGTGCCAGCAGTTTCGAAGACACTGAAGCTTTCTTT
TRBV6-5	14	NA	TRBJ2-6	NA	CASRRSSGANVLTF	TGTGCCAGCAGAAGAAGCTCTGGGGCCAACGTCCTGACTTTC
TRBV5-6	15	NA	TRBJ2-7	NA	CASSLVADTMGEQYF	TGTGCCAGCAGCTTGGTCGCGGATACTATGGGCGAGCAGTACTTC
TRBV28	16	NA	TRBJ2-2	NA	CASSPFFGSYTGELFF	TGTGCCAGCAGTCCCTTCTTCGGGAGTTACACCGGGGAGCTGTTTTTT
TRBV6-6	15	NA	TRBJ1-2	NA	CASSYSPGASYGYTF	TGTGCCAGCAGTTACTCCCCAGGGGCCAGCTATGGCTACACCTTC
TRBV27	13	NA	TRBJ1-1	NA	CASSLVGDTEAFF	TGTGCCAGCAGTTTAGTGGGGGACACTGAAGCTTTCTTT
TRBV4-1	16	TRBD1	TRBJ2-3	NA	CASSQGRDRVTDTQYF	TGCGCCAGCAGCCAAGGAAGGGACAGGGTGACAGATACGCAGTATTTT
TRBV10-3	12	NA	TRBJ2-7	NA	CAARGGGHEQYF	TGTGCCGCCCGTGGTGGAGGGCACGAGCAGTACTTC
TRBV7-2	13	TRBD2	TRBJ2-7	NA	CASSEERGYEQYF	TGTGCCAGCAGCGAAGAGCGGGGGTATGAGCAGTACTTC
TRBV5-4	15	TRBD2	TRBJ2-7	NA	CASSFGLAGGREQYF	TGTGCCAGCAGCTTCGGTCTAGCGGGAGGTCGGGAGCAGTACTTC
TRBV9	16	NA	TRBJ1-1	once	CASSVVSGKLNTEAFF	TGTGCCAGCAGCGTAGTATCAGGGAAATTGAACACTGAAGCTTTCTTT
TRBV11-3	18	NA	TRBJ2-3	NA	CASSLDRAREINTDTQYF	TGTGCCAGCAGCTTGGATCGAGCTAGGGAGATTAACACAGATACGCAGTATTTT
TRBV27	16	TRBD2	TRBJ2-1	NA	CASSILAGGPGREQFF	TGTGCCAGCAGTATACTAGCGGGAGGGCCAGGCCGGGAGCAGTTCTTC
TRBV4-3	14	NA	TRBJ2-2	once	CASSQETVTGELFF	TGCGCCAGCAGCCAAGAAACGGTCACCGGGGAGCTGTTTTTT
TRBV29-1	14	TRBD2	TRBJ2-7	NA	CSVDGLAGVGEQYF	TGCAGCGTTGATGGACTAGCGGGAGTCGGGGAGCAGTACTTC
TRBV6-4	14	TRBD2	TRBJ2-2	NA	CASSLAGDTGELFF	TGTGCCAGCAGTCTAGCGGGAGACACCGGGGAGCTGTTTTTT
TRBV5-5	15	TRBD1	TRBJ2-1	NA	CASSYARDRDNEQFF	TGTGCCAGCAGCTACGCCCGGGACAGGGACAATGAGCAGTTCTTC
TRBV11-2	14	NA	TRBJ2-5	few	CASSSEGARETQYF	TGTGCCAGCAGCTCGGAGGGGGCGCGGGAGACCCAGTACTTC
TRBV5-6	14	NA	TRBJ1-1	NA	CASSRTGLWTEAFF	TGTGCCAGCAGCAGAACAGGGTTATGGACTGAAGCTTTCTTT
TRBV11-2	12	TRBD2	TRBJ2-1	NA	CASSRTRNEQFF	TGTGCCAGCAGCCGGACTAGAAATGAGCAGTTCTTC
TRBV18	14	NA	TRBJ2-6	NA	CASSPPVGANVLTF	TGTGCCAGCTCACCCCCGGTTGGGGCCAACGTCCTGACTTTC
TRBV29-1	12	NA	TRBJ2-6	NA	CSAISGANVLTF	TGCAGCGCCATCTCTGGGGCCAACGTCCTGACTTTC
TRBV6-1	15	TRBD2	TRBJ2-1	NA	CASSPLAGESNEQFF	TGTGCCAGCAGCCCCCTAGCGGGAGAGTCCAATGAGCAGTTCTTC
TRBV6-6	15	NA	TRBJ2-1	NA	CASSPSGGHNDGQFF	TGTGCCAGCAGCCCCTCGGGCGGACACAATGATGGGCAGTTCTTC
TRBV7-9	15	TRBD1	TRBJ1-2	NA	CASSKAGTDLGGYTF	TGTGCCAGCAGCAAAGCCGGGACAGACCTAGGTGGCTACACCTTC
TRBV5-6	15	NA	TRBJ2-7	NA	CASSYGSRDSYEQYF	TGTGCCAGCAGCTACGGGAGTCGGGACTCCTACGAGCAGTACTTC
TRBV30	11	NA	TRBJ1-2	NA	CAWKQGFGYTF	TGTGCCTGGAAGCAGGGTTTTGGCTACACCTTC
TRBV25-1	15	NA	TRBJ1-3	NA	CASSGYSYSGNTIYF	TGTGCCAGCAGTGGTTACAGTTACTCTGGAAACACCATATATTTT
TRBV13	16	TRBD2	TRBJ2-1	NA	CASSPAFSSGSDEQFF	TGTGCCAGCAGCCCGGCCTTTAGTAGCGGGAGTGATGAGCAGTTCTTC
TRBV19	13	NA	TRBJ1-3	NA	CASSLAFGNTIYF	TGTGCCAGTAGTCTCGCCTTTGGAAACACCATATATTTT
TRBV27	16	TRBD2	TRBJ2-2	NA	CATVSLAGRGTGELFF	TGTGCCACCGTTTCCTTAGCGGGACGGGGCACCGGGGAGCTGTTTTTT
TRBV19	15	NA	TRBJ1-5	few	CASSYHRVPYQPQHF	TGTGCCAGTAGTTACCACAGGGTTCCATATCAGCCCCAGCATTTT
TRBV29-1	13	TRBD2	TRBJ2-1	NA	CSVLGLWTNEQFF	TGCAGCGTTTTGGGACTATGGACCAATGAGCAGTTCTTC
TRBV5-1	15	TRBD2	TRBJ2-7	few	CASSIASGGSYEQYF	TGCGCCAGCAGCATAGCTAGCGGGGGATCCTACGAGCAGTACTTC
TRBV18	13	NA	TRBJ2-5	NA	CASSPAAKETQYF	TGTGCCAGCTCCCCGGCAGCTAAAGAGACCCAGTACTTC
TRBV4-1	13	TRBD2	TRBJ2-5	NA	CASSPAGEETQYF	TGCGCCAGCAGCCCAGCGGGAGAAGAGACCCAGTACTTC
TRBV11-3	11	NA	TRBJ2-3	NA	CASSYTDTQYF	TGTGCCAGCAGCTACACAGATACGCAGTATTTT
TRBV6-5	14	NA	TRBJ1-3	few	CASSYSASGNTIYF	TGTGCCAGCAGTTACTCGGCCTCTGGAAACACCATATATTTT
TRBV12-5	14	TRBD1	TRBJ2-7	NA	CASGTGQGTYEQYF	TGTGCTAGTGGAACCGGACAGGGTACCTACGAGCAGTACTTC
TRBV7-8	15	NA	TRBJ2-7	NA	CASSFNPGASYEQYF	TGTGCCAGCAGCTTTAATCCGGGAGCCTCCTACGAGCAGTACTTC
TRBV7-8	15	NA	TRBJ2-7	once	CASSLDPGSTYEQYF	TGTGCCAGCAGCTTAGATCCGGGATCTACCTACGAGCAGTACTTC
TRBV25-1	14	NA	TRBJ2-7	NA	CARRGRGGWYEQYF	TGTGCCAGAAGAGGTAGGGGGGGCTGGTACGAGCAGTACTTC
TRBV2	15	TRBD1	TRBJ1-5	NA	CASSPDRGSNQPQHF	TGTGCCAGCAGTCCGGACAGGGGAAGCAATCAGCCCCAGCATTTT
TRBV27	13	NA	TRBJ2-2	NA	CASSLSGPGELFF	TGTGCCAGCAGTTTATCAGGCCCCGGGGAGCTGTTTTTT
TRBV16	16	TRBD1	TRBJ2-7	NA	CASSPAGHTGVYEQYF	TGTGCCAGCAGCCCCGCGGGTCATACAGGGGTCTACGAGCAGTACTTC
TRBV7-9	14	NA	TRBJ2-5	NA	CASSLGGAGETQYF	TGTGCCAGCAGCTTAGGCGGCGCGGGAGAGACCCAGTACTTC
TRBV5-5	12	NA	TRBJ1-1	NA	CASSAGAVEAFF	TGTGCCAGCAGCGCAGGTGCGGTTGAAGCTTTCTTT
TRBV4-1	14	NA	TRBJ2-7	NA	CASSRTSGIYEQYF	TGCGCCAGCAGCCGCACGAGTGGAATCTACGAGCAGTACTTC
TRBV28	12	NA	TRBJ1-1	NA	CATRSLDTEAFF	TGTGCCACCCGGTCTCTCGACACTGAAGCTTTCTTT
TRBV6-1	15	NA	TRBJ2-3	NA	CASSEAVGDVDTQYF	TGTGCCAGCAGTGAAGCCGTAGGGGACGTAGATACGCAGTATTTT
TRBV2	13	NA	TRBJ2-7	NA	CASSEAPGDEQYF	TGTGCCAGCAGTGAGGCCCCGGGGGACGAGCAGTACTTC
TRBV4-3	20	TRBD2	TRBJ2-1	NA	CASSRQLAGGPSSPYNEQFF	TGCGCCAGCAGCCGCCAACTAGCGGGAGGGCCATCTTCCCCCTACAATGAGCAGTTCTTC
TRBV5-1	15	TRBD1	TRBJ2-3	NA	CASRSRDRGQDTQYF	TGCGCCAGCAGGTCCCGGGACAGGGGGCAGGATACGCAGTATTTT
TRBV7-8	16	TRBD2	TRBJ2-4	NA	CASTSLAGVAKNIQYF	TGTGCCAGCACATCCCTGGCGGGAGTGGCCAAAAACATTCAGTACTTC
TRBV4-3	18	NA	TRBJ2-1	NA	CASSQDSTRRDLYNEQFF	TGCGCCAGCAGCCAAGATAGCACCCGGAGGGACCTATACAATGAGCAGTTCTTC
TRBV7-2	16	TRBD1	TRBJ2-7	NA	CASSLDRPGGNDEQYF	TGTGCCAGCAGCTTAGACCGTCCAGGGGGCAATGACGAGCAGTACTTC
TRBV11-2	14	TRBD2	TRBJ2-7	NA	CASSSGRWSYEQYF	TGTGCCAGCAGTTCCGGGAGGTGGTCCTACGAGCAGTACTTC